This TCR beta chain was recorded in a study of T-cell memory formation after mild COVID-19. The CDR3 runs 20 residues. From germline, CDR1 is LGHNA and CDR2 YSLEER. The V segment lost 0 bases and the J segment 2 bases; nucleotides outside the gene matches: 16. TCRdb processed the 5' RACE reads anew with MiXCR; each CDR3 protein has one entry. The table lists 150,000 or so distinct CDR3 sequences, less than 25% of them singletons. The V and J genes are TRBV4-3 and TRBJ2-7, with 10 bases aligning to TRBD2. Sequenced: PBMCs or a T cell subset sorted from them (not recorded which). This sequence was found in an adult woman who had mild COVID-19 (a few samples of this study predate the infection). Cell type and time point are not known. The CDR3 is CASSQDVLAGTSGRAYEQYF. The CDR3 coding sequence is TGCGCCAGCAGCCAAGATGTTTTAGCAGGGACGAGCGGGAGGGCCTACGAGCAGTACTTC.